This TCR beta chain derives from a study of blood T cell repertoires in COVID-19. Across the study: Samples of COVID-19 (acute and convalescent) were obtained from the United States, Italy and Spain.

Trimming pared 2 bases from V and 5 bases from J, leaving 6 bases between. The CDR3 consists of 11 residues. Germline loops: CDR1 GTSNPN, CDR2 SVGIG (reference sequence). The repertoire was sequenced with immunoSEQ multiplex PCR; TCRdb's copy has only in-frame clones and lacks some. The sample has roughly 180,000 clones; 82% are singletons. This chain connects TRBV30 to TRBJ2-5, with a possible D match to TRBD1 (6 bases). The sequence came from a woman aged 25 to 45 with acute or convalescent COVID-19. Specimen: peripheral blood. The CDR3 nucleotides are TGTGCCTGGAGTACAGGGGAGACCCAGTACTTC. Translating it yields CAWSTGETQYF.